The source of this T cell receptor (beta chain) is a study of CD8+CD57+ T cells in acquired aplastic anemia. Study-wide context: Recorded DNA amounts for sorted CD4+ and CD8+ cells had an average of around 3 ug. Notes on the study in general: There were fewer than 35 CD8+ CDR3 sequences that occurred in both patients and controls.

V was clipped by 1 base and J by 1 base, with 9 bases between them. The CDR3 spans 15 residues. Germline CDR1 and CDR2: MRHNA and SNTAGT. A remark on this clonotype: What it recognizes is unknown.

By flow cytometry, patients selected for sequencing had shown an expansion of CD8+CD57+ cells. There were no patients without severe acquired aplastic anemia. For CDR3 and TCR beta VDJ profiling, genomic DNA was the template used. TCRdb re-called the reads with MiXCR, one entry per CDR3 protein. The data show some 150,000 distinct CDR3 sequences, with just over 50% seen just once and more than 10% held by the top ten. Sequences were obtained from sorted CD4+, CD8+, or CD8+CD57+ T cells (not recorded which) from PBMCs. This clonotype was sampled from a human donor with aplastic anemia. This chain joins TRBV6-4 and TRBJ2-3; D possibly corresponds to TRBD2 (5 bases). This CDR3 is CASSDYPGGTDTQYF. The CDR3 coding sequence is TGTGCCAGCAGTGACTACCCCGGGGGCACAGATACGCAGTATTTT.